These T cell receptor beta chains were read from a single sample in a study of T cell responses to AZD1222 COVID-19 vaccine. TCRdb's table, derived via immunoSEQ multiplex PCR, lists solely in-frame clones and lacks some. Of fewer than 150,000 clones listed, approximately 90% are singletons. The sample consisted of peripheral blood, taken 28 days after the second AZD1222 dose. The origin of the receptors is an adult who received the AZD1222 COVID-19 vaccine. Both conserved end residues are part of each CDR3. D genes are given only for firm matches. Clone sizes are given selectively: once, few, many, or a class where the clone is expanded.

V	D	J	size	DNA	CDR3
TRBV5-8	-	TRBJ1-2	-	TGTGCCAGCAGCTTGGGGGAGTACTATGGCTACACCTTC	CASSLGEYYGYTF
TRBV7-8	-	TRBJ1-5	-	TGTGCCAGCAGCTCAAATTACAATCAGCCCCAGCATTTT	CASSSNYNQPQHF
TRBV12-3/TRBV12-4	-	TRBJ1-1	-	TGTGCCAGCAGTTTAAGCGGGGTCGCTGAAGCTTTCTTT	CASSLSGVAEAFF
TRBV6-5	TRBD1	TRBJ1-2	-	TGTGCCAGCAGTTACGAGGCAGGGGGCAACTATGGCTACACCTTC	CASSYEAGGNYGYTF
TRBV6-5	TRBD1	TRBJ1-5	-	TGTGCCAGCAGTTACCCCGCAGGACAGGGGAATCAGCCCCAGCATTTT	CASSYPAGQGNQPQHF
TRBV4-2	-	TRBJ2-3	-	TGTGCCAGCAGCCAAGTTACCCGAGGGTCCACAGATACGCAGTATTTT	CASSQVTRGSTDTQYF
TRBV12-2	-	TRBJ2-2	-	TGTGCAAGTCGCCTCGGGACAGGGGACACCCCGAGGGAGCTGTTTTTT	CASRLGTGDTPRELFF
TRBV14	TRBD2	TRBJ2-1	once	TGTGCCAGCAGCCCCGGGGGAGCGGGAGGGTCCAATGAGCAGTTCTTC	CASSPGGAGGSNEQFF
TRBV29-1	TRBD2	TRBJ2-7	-	TGCGCCGGTGGGGGGGACTCCTACGAGCAGTACTTC	CAGGGDSYEQYF
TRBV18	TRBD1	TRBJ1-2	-	TGTGCCAGCTCGCCCGGGACAGAGACCTATGGCTACACCTTC	CASSPGTETYGYTF
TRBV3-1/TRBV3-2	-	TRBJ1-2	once	TGTGCCAGCAGCCAAGACCCGGGGATCGGGGGCTACACCTTC	CASSQDPGIGGYTF
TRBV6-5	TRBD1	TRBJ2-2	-	TGTGCCAGCGGGGGGACAGGGGGCGACACCGGGGAGCTGTTTTTT	CASGGTGGDTGELFF
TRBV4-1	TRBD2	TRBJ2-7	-	TGCGCCAGCAGCCAGCCCGGACTAGCGGGGGGGGCCTACGAGCAGTACTTC	CASSQPGLAGGAYEQYF
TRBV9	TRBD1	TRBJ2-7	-	TGTGCCAGCAGCCTCCGGGACAGAGCCTCCTACGAGCAGTACTTC	CASSLRDRASYEQYF
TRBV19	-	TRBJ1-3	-	TGTGCCAGTACGAGAAGCTCTGGAAACACCATATATTTT	CASTRSSGNTIYF
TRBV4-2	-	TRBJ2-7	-	TGTGCCAGCAGCCAAGAGTTAACTACCTACGAGCAGTACTTC	CASSQELTTYEQYF
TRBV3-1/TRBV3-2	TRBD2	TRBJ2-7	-	TGTGCCAGCAGCCAGGGCGGGAGGGCCGTATTC	CASSQGGRAVF
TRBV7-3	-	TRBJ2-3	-	TGTGCCAGCAGCTCTAATCCTGGGGCGGCCACAGATACGCAGTATTTT	CASSSNPGAATDTQYF
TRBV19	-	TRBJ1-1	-	TGTGCCAGTACCCCGTGGGGGGGGAAAACTGAAGCTTTCTTT	CASTPWGGKTEAFF
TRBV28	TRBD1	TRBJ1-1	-	TGTGCCAGCAGCCCGGCCGGGACAGCGGTGAGGACTGAAGCTTTCTTT	CASSPAGTAVRTEAFF
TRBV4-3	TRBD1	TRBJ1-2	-	TGCGCCAGCAGCCAAACGGGACAGGGGTACTATGGCTATACCTTC	CASSQTGQGYYGYTF
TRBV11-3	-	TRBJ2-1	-	TGTGCCAGCAGCTCTCGGGCGGGATGGGAGCAGTTCTTC	CASSSRAGWEQFF
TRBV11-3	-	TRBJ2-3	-	TGTGCCAGCAGCTTAGTTGGGAGCTCGGATACGCAGTATTTT	CASSLVGSSDTQYF
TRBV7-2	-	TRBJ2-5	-	TGTGCCAGCAGCTTAGGGGTTGTGGAGACCCAGTACTTC	CASSLGVVETQYF
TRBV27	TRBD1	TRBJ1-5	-	TGTGCCAGCAGGGGACAGGGAGGACAGCCCCAGCATTTT	CASRGQGGQPQHF
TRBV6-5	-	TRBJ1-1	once	TGTGCCAGCAGTCTCGCGGGCCCGAGGAGCACTGAAGCTTTCTTT	CASSLAGPRSTEAFF
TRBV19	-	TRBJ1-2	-	TGTGCCAGTAGCGCGGGACACCGGTTGTATGGCTACACCTTC	CASSAGHRLYGYTF
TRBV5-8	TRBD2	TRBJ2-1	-	TGTGCCAGCAGCTTGGACGGGACTAGCGGGGGGGCAGGGAATGAGCAGTTCTTC	CASSLDGTSGGAGNEQFF
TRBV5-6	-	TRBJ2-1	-	TGTGCCAGCAGCTTGGAGGTCTTCCCAAATGAGCAGTTCTTC	CASSLEVFPNEQFF
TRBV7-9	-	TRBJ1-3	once	TGTGCCAGCAGCTTAGCCGGGTCAGGTGGAAACACCATATATTTT	CASSLAGSGGNTIYF
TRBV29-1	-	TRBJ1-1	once	TGCAGCGGTGCGGGGGACTTGGAGGCTTTCTTT	CSGAGDLEAFF
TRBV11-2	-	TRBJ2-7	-	TGTGCCAGCAGCTCTTCTTACGGGGCAGGCTTTACCTACGAGCAGTACTTC	CASSSSYGAGFTYEQYF
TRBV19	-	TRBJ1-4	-	TGTGCCAGTAGTTCAACGCCGGGGGCGAGAACTTATGAAAAACTGTTTTTT	CASSSTPGARTYEKLFF
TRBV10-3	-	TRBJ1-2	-	TGTGCCATCAGTGAGAGAGGTCAGGGGAACTATGGCTACACCTTC	CAISERGQGNYGYTF
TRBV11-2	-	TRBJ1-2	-	TGTGCCAGCAGCCTGGAGGAGTGGGGCTACACCTTC	CASSLEEWGYTF
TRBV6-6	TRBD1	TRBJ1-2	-	TGTGCCAGCACCCCAATCGGACAGGCAAACTATGGCTACACCTTC	CASTPIGQANYGYTF
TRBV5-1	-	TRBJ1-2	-	TGCGCCAGCAGCTTGGCTGGGGCTAACTATGGCTACACCTTC	CASSLAGANYGYTF
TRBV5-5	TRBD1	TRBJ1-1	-	TGTGCCAGCAGCCACACAGGGGTCACTGAAGCTTTCTTT	CASSHTGVTEAFF
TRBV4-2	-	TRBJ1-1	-	TGTGCCAGCAGCCAAGACGGCCGAGGTGGAACTGAAGCTTTCTTT	CASSQDGRGGTEAFF
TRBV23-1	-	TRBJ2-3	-	TGCGCCAGCAGTCATATAGACAGGCCAGCAGGGACAGATACGCAGTATTTT	CASSHIDRPAGTDTQYF
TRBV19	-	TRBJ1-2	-	TGTGCCAGTAACCCCCCGGGTGGAGGCTACACCTTC	CASNPPGGGYTF
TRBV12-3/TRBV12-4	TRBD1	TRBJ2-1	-	TGTGCCAGCAGTTTATACAGGGGGAATGAGCAGTTCTTC	CASSLYRGNEQFF
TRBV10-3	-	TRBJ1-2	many	TGTGCCATCAGTGTAACGGGGCCGGGGTATGGCTACACCTTC	CAISVTGPGYGYTF
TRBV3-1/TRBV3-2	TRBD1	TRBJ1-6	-	TGTGCCAGCAGCCAAGTGGACAGGTTGTACTCACCCCTCCACTTT	CASSQVDRLYSPLHF
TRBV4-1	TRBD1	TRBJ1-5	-	TGCGCCAGCAGCCAAGATCTAACAGGGGGCATCGATCAGCCCCAGCATTTT	CASSQDLTGGIDQPQHF
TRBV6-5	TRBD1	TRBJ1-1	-	TGTGCCAGCAGTTCCCCCGGGGACAGGGGGGAAAAAGCTTTCTTT	CASSSPGDRGEKAFF
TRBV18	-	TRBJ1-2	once	TGTGCCAGCTCACCACCGGAACAGGGAACTAACTATGGCTACACCTTC	CASSPPEQGTNYGYTF
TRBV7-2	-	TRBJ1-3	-	TGTGCCAGCAGCTTAGCACAGGCTGGAAACACCATATATTTT	CASSLAQAGNTIYF
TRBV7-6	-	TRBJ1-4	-	TGTGCCAGCAGCTCCTCGGGGTCCCGAGGTGAAAAACTGTTTTTT	CASSSSGSRGEKLFF
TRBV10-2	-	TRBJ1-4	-	TGCGCCAGCAGTGATGTCCAGGGCTCTAATGAAAAACTGTTTTTT	CASSDVQGSNEKLFF
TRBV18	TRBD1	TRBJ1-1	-	TGTGCCAGCTCACCAAGCTACCCACAGGGGAGAGGGGCTGAAGCTTTCTTT	CASSPSYPQGRGAEAFF
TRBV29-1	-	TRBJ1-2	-	TGCAGCGTGAGCCCGGGAGGGGGCTATGGCTACACCTTC	CSVSPGGGYGYTF